These 12 T cell receptor beta chains were sequenced from one sample in a study of blood T cell repertoires in COVID-19. Profiling relied on immunoSEQ multiplex PCR, and the TCRdb table lists in-frame clones only, not all of them. The data hold roughly 110,000 clones, with about 80% observed a single time. The sample consisted of peripheral blood. The receptors originated from a man between 65 and 80 years old with acute or convalescent COVID-19.

The chain carries TRBV6-5 and TRBJ1-1, with D tentatively TRBD1 (6 bases). Trimming stripped 7 bases from V and 1 base from J, with 16 bases between. The germline CDR1 and CDR2 sequences are MNHEY and SVGAGI. This CDR3 contains 15 residues. For the CDR3, the DNA is TGTGCCAGCAATCGACAAGGGGGAGCGAACACTGAAGCTTTCTTT. It is translated as CASNRQGGANTEAFF.

In this sample, this clone turned up once. The chain is built from TRBV9 and TRBJ2-5; TRBD2 matches 10 bases. The CDR3 sequence is 19 residues long. Trimming removed 2 bases from V and 2 bases from J; junction bases left unmatched: 15. Germline CDR1 reads SGDLS; CDR2 reads YYNGEE. The CDR3 spells CASSVTGKAGLATQETQYF. The CDR3 DNA reads as TGTGCCAGCAGCGTGACGGGGAAAGCGGGACTAGCGACTCAAGAGACCCAGTACTTC. Drawing the rest from reference TRBV9 and TRBJ2-5, the complete variable domain is DSGVTQTPKHLITATGQRVTLRCSPRSGDLSVYWYQQSLDQGLQFLIQYYNGEERAKGNILERFSAQQFPDLHSELNLSSLELGDSALYFCASSVTGKAGLATQETQYFGPGTRLLVL.

This chain connects TRBV7-8 to TRBJ1-4, with 7 bases identical to TRBD1. Germline V CDR1 and CDR2: SGHVS, FQNEAQ. V lost 4 bases and J lost 5; bases outside the gene matches: 7. There are 15 residues in the CDR3. The CDR3 protein is CASSSLGQPNEKLFF. Here the CDR3 DNA reads TGTGCCAGCAGCTCCCTGGGACAGCCCAATGAAAAACTGTTTTTT. Based on the CDR3 plus reference TRBV7-8 and TRBJ1-4, the full variable domain is GAGVSQSPRYKVAKRGQDVALRCDPISGHVSLFWYQQALGQGPEFLTYFQNEAQLDKSGLPSDRFFAERPEGSVSTLKIQRTQQEDSAVYLCASSSLGQPNEKLFFGSGTQLSVL.

This clone was detected only a few times. J is TRBJ2-1 and V is TRBV6-5; the match to TRBD1 covers 7 bases. V shed 8 bases and J 3 bases; nucleotides not matched to a gene: 7. The germline CDR1 and CDR2 sequences are MNHEY and SVGAGI. CDR3 length equals 14 residues. The CDR3 DNA follows: TGTGCCAGCCTCCCGACAGGGCTCTACAATGAGCAGTTCTTC. It is translated as CASLPTGLYNEQFF.

In DNA, the CDR3 is TGTGCCAGCAGCCTGACAGCGTGGGCAACTAATGAAAAACTGTTTTTT. It yields the protein CASSLTAWATNEKLFF. The V and J genes are TRBV7-9 and TRBJ1-4; TRBD1 might be the D (5 bases). Per the germline V gene, CDR1 is SEHNR and CDR2 is FQNEAQ (reference sequence). Trimming shortened V by 5 bases and J by 0 bases, and 13 bases separated the two germline ends. There are 16 residues in the CDR3.

This chain uses TRBV7-2 with TRBJ1-4; the match to TRBD1 covers 7 bases. CDR1 SGHTA and CDR2 FQGNSA come from the germline V gene. The V segment lost 1 base and the J segment 12 bases; nucleotides outside the gene matches: 11. This CDR3 is built from 15 residues. CDR3 loop: CASSLGGQPRVELFF. CDR3 coding DNA: TGTGCCAGCAGCTTAGGGGGACAGCCTAGGGTTGAACTGTTTTTT.

The chain couples TRBV5-8 to TRBJ2-7; D is possibly TRBD2 (5 bases). The V gene lost 0 bases and the J gene lost 3 bases, with 16 bases spanning the gap. The germline CDR1 and CDR2 sequences are SGHTS and YDEGEE. CDR3 size: 16 residues. This chain's CDR3 is CASSLGPLIGSYEQYF. For the CDR3, the DNA is TGTGCCAGCAGCTTGGGCCCCCTAATAGGGAGCTACGAGCAGTACTTC.

V is TRBV9 and J is TRBJ2-7; possibly TRBD1 for D (5 bases). This CDR3 comprises 13 residues. The ends were cut back, 0 bases at V and 6 bases at J, with 10 bases in the middle. CDR1 is SGDLS and CDR2 is YYNGEE in the germline V gene. The CDR3: CASSVAQGTEQYF. The CDR3 DNA sequence: TGTGCCAGCAGCGTAGCTCAGGGTACCGAGCAGTACTTC.

This chain connects TRBV13 to TRBJ1-5, with 8 bases matching TRBD1. Germline V CDR1 and CDR2: PRHDT, FYEKMQ (reference sequence). The ends lost 5 bases at V and 4 bases at J; junction bases unmatched: 7. This CDR3 comprises 15 residues. The CDR3 region has the DNA TGTGCCAGCAGCCGGGGACAGGTCGTGAATCAGCCCCAGCATTTT. Encoded protein: CASSRGQVVNQPQHF.

The rearrangement links TRBV7-3 to TRBJ2-4, with 7 bases aligning to TRBD2. Germline V gene data show CDR1 as SGHTA and CDR2 as FQGTGA. This CDR3 spans 13 amino acids. Trimming took 4 bases from V and 9 from J; bases not matched to a gene: 6. CDR3 sequence: CASSSDLAGIQYF. The CDR3 DNA follows: TGTGCCAGCAGCTCCGACTTAGCGGGCATTCAGTACTTC.

The rearrangement links TRBV5-6 to TRBJ1-2, with 7 positions matching TRBD1. Germline-derived CDR1 and CDR2 are SGHDT and YYEEEE. The CDR3 is 15 residues long. Trimming took 5 bases from V and 2 from J; bases not matched to a gene: 9. The CDR3 nucleotides are TGTGCCAGCAGGGAGACAGGGAAGGGAAACTATGGCTACACCTTC. Encoded protein: CASRETGKGNYGYTF.

This clone has only one observation. This rearrangement joins TRBV7-9 to TRBJ1-2, with TRBD1 matching 8 bases. With 5 bases clipped from V and 7 bases from J, the junction kept 6 bases outside the gene matches. CDR3 length: 13 residues. Germline V CDR1 and CDR2: SEHNR, FQNEAQ (reference sequence). The CDR3, as DNA: TGTGCCAGCAGCCAATCCGACAGGGGTGGCTACACCTTC. Translating it yields CASSQSDRGGYTF.